This T cell receptor (beta chain) was profiled in a study of cytomegalovirus exposure and HLA in healthy donors. Points on this clone: Its antigen remains unidentified.

Measured with immunoSEQ multiplex PCR; TCRdb has only the in-frame clones, and not every one. The sample includes roughly 150,000 clones, 85% to 90% of them seen just once. Study conclusions and caveats: It was found in a later analysis that first-cohort TCR clusters tended to co-occur in the 120 validation repertoires. The study flagged roughly 150 TCR beta chains as cytomegalovirus-associated. According to reports, the classifier identified cytomegalovirus status with high specificity and sensitivity. Rarity characterized most TCR sequences, yet some public TCRs appeared in many donors.

The CDR3 spans 14 residues. Germline-derived CDR1 and CDR2 are SGHVS and FQNEAQ. J gave up 1 base and V 3 bases, and 1 base lay outside the gene matches. The material sequenced was PBMCs. The chain is built from TRBV7-8 and TRBJ2-3, with 7 nucleotides matching TRBD2. The clonotype comes from a woman aged 18-29 years in good health and CMV-seropositive. The CDR3 protein is CASSLGLRTDTQYF. CDR3 DNA: TGTGCCAGCAGCTTGGGACTACGCACAGATACGCAGTATTTT.